These 4 T cell receptor beta chains originate from one sample sequenced in a study of identical twins. Via MiXCR, TCRdb re-called the 5' RACE reads, giving one row per CDR3 protein. The sample holds about 890,000 distinct CDR3 sequences, 9% to 15% seen once. The sample was also reused in another study, on yellow fever vaccine responses in identical twins.

The sequenced sample consisted of PBMCs. The receptors originated from a woman between 18 and 30 years old in good health.

This clonotype has a handful of counts. This chain connects TRBV27 to TRBJ1-1, with 10 bases fitting TRBD1. There are 13 residues in the CDR3. Germline lookup yields CDR1 MNHEY and CDR2 SMNVEV (reference sequence). The V and J ends lost 2 bases and 11 bases, in that order; junction bases with no gene match: 5. Written as DNA, the CDR3 is TGTGCCAGCAGTTTACGACAGGGGGCGGGGGCTTTCTTT. Amino acid sequence: CASSLRQGAGAFF.

The chain uses TRBV13 and TRBJ2-6; D is possibly TRBD1 or TRBD2 (6 bases each). The CDR3 length is 15 residues. Between the trimmed V and J ends, which lost 6 bases and 3 bases, there was a span of 12 bases. Germline V CDR1 and CDR2: PRHDT, FYEKMQ (reference sequence). As DNA, the CDR3 is TGTGCCAGCAGGCTACAGGGAGGTGGGGCCAACGTCCTGACTTTC. It translates to CASRLQGGGANVLTF.

The chain combines TRBV20-1 with TRBJ2-3; D may match TRBD1 or TRBD2 (6 bases each). V was shortened by 5 bases and J by 5 bases, with 11 bases between the two germline ends. CDR3 size: 12 residues. Germline V CDR1 and CDR2: DFQATT, SNEGSKA (reference sequence). The CDR3 bases are TGCAGTGCTGGGGGGACACTAGATACGCAGTATTTT. Its protein is CSAGGTLDTQYF.

V is TRBV7-2 and J is TRBJ1-2; D gene unclear. The V end was cut by 1 base, the J end by 1 base, with 13 bases between. CDR1 and CDR2 (germline): SGHTA, FQGNSA. The CDR3 extends over 16 amino acids. The CDR3 loop is CASSLDRTKNNYGYTF. In DNA form, the CDR3 reads TGTGCCAGCAGCTTAGATAGGACCAAAAATAACTATGGCTACACCTTC.